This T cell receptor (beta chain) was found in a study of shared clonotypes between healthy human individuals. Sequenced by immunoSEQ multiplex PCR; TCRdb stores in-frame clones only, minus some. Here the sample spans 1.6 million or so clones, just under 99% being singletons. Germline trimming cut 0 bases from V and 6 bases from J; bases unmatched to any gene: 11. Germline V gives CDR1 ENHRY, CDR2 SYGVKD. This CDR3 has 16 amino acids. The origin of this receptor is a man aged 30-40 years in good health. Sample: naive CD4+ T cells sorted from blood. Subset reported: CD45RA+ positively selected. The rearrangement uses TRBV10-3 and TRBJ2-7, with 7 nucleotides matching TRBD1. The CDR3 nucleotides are TGTGCCATCAGTGAGTCACCCAGACAGGGCCCTCTCGAGCAGTACTTC. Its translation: CAISESPRQGPLEQYF.